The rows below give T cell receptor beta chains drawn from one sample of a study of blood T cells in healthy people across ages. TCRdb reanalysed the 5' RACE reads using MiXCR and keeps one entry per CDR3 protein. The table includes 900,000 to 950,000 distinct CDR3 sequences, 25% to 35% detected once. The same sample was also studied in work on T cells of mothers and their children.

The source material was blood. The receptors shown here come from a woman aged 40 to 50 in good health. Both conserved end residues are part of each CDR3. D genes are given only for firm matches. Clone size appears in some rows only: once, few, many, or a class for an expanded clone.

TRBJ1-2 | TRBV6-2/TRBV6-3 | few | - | CASSSDGAYGYTF | TGTGCCAGCAGTAGTGACGGGGCCTATGGCTACACCTTC
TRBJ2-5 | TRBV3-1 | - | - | CASSHPLQVGMEETQYF | TGTGCCAGCAGCCACCCACTTCAGGTCGGGATGGAGGAGACCCAGTACTTC
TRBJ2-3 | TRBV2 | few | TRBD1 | CAGDPGQSTDTQYF | TGTGCCGGCGATCCGGGACAGAGCACAGATACGCAGTATTTT
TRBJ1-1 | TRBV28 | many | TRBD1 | CASSFTTGTGMMAFF | TGTGCCAGCAGTTTTACCACCGGGACAGGGATGATGGCTTTCTTT
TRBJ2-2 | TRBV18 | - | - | CASSQFDTTNTGELFF | TGTGCCAGCTCACAGTTTGACACCACGAACACCGGGGAGCTGTTTTTT
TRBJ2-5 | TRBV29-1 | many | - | CSAPDEWRVGGETQYF | TGCAGCGCCCCCGACGAGTGGAGGGTCGGAGGGGAGACCCAGTACTTC
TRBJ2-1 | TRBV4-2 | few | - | CASSQGGVTSYNEQFF | TGTGCCAGCAGCCAAGGGGGAGTGACCTCCTACAATGAGCAGTTCTTC
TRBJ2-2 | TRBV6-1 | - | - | CASSERGTAGTGELFF | TGTGCCAGCAGTGAGAGGGGAACGGCTGGGACCGGGGAGCTGTTTTTT
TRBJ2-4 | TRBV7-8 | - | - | CASSKIDRLREQYF | TGTGCCAGCAGCAAAATCGACAGGCTACGGGAGCAGTACTTC
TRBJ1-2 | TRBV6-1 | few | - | CASSPREGRLYGYTF | TGTGCCAGCAGTCCAAGGGAGGGACGGCTTTATGGCTACACCTTC
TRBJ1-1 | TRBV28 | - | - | CASRGDTSTEAFF | TGTGCCAGCAGGGGAGACACTAGCACAGAAGCTTTCTTT
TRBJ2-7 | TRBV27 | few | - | CAGTREREQYF | TGTGCCGGCACCCGGGAGCGCGAGCAGTACTTC
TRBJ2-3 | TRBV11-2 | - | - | CAGSSNQGLGTQYF | TGTGCCGGCAGCTCCAATCAGGGGCTGGGGACGCAGTATTTT
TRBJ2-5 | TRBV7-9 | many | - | CASSLGLGGKETQYF | TGTGCCAGCAGCTTAGGTCTCGGCGGGAAAGAGACCCAGTACTTC